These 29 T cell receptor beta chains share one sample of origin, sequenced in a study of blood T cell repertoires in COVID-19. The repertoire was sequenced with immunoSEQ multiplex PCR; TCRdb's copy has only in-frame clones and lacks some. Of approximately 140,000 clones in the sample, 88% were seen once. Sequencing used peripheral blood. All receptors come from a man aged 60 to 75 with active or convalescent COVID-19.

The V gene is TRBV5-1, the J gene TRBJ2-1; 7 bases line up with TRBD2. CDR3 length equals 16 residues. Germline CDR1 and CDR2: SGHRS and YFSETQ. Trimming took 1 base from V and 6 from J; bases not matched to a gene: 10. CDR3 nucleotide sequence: TGCGCCAGCAGCTTGAGTCCGGCGGGAGTGGGCAATGAGCAGTTCTTC. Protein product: CASSLSPAGVGNEQFF.

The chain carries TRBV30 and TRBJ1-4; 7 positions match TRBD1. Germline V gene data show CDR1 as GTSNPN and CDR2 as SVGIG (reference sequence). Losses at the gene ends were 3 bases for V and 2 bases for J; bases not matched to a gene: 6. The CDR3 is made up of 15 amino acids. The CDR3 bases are TGTGCCTGGAGCCACAGGGGAGCGACTAATGAAAAACTGTTTTTT. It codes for CAWSHRGATNEKLFF.

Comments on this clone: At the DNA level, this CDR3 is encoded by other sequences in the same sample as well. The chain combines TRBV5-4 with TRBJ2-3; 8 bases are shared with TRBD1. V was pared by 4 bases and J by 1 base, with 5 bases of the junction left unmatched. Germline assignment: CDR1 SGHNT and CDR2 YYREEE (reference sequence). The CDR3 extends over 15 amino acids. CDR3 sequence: CASSPDRGRTDTQYF. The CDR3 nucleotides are TGTGCCAGCAGCCCAGACAGGGGCCGCACAGATACGCAGTATTTT.

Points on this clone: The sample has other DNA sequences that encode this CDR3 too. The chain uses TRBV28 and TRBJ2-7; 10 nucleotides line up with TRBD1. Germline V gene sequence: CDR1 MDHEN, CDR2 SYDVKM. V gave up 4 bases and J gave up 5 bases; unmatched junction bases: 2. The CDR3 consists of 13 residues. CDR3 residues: CASSSGQGDEQYF. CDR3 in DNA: TGTGCCAGCAGTTCTGGACAGGGGGACGAGCAGTACTTC.

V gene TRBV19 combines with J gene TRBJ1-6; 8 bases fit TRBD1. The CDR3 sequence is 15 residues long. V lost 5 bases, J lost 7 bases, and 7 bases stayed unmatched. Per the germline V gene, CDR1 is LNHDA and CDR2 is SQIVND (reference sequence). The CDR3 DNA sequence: TGTGCCAGTAGTTCGACAGGGGTAGGGAATTCACCCCTCCACTTT. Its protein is CASSSTGVGNSPLHF.

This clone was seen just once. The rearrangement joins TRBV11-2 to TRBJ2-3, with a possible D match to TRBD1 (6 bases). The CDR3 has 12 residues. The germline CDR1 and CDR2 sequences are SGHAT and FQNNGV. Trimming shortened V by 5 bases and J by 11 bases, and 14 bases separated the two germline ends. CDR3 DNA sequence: TGTGCCAGCAGCCCTTGGGACATCGGGCAGTATTTT. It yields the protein CASSPWDIGQYF.

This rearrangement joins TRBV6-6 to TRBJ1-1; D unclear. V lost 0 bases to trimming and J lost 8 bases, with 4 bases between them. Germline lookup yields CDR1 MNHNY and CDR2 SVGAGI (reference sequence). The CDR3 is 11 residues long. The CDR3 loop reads CASSYSREAFF. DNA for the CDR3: TGTGCCAGCAGTTACTCTCGGGAAGCTTTCTTT.

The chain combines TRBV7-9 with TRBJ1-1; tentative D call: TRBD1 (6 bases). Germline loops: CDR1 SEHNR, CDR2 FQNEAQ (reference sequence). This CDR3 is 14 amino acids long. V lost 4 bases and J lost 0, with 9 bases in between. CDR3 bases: TGTGCCAGCAGCTCGGGACATCTGAACACTGAAGCTTTCTTT. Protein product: CASSSGHLNTEAFF.

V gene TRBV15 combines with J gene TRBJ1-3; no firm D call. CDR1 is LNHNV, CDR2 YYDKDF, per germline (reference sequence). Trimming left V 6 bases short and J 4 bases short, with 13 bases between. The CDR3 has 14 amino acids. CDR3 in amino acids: CATRGGGIGNTIYF. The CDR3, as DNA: TGTGCCACCAGGGGAGGAGGGATCGGAAACACCATATATTTT.

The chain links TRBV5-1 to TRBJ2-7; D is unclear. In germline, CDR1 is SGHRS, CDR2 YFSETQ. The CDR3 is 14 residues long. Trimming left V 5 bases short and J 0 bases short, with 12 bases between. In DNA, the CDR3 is TGCGCCAGCAGAAGTGCAGGCCACTCCTACGAGCAGTACTTC. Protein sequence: CASRSAGHSYEQYF. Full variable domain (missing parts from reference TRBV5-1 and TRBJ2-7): KAGVTQTPRYLIKTRGQQVTLSCSPISGHRSVSWYQQTPGQGLQFLFEYFSETQRNKGNFPGRFSGRQFSNSRSEMNVSTLELGDSALYLCASRSAGHSYEQYFGPGTRLTVT.

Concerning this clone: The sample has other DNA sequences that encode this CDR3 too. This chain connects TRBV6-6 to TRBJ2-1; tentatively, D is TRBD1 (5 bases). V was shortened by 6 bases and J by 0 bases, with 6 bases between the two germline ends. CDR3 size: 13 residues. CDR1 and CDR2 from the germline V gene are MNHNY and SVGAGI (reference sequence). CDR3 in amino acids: CASRQDSYNEQFF. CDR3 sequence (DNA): TGTGCCAGCAGACAGGACTCCTACAATGAGCAGTTCTTC.

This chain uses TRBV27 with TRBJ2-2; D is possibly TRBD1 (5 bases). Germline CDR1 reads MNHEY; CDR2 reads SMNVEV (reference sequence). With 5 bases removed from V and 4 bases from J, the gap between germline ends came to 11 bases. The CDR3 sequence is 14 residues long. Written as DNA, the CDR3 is TGTGCCAGCAGTCACCGACAGACCACCGGGGAGCTGTTTTTT. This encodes CASSHRQTTGELFF.

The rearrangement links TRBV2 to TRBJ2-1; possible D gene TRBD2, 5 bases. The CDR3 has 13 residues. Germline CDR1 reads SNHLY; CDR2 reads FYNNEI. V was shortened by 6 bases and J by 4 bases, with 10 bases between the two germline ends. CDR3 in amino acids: CASRQRAYNEQFF. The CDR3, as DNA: TGTGCCAGCAGACAGAGGGCATACAATGAGCAGTTCTTC.

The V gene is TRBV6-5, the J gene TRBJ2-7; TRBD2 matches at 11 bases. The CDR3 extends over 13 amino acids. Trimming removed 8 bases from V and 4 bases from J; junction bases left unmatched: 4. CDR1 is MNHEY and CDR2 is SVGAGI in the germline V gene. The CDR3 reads CASEWTSGYEQYF. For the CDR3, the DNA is TGTGCCAGCGAGTGGACTAGCGGGTACGAGCAGTACTTC.

As DNA, the CDR3 is TGTGCCAGCAGCCAAGGCGGGACTCGAGAAAAACTGTTTTTT. It is translated as CASSQGGTREKLFF. The V gene is TRBV7-9, the J gene TRBJ1-4; D possibly corresponds to TRBD1 (5 bases). The CDR3 is made up of 14 amino acids. Germline assignment: CDR1 SEHNR and CDR2 FQNEAQ (reference sequence). Trimming left V 5 bases short and J 8 bases short, with 15 bases between.

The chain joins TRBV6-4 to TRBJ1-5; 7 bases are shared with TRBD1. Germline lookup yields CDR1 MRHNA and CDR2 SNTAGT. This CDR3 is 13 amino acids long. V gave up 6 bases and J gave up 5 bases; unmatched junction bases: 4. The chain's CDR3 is CASSLDRDQPQHF. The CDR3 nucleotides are TGTGCCAGCAGCCTCGACAGGGATCAGCCCCAGCATTTT.

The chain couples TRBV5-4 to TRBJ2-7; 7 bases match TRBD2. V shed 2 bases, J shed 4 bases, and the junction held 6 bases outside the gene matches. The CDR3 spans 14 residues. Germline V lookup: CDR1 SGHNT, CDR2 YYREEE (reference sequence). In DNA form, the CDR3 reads TGTGCCAGCAGCTTCGCGGCGGGAGCGTACGAGCAGTACTTC. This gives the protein CASSFAAGAYEQYF.

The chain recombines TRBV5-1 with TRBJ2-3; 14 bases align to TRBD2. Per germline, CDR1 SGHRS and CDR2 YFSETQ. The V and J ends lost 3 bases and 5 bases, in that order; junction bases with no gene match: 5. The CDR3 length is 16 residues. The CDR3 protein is CASSSGLAGEVDTQYF. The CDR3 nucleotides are TGCGCCAGCAGCTCGGGACTAGCGGGAGAGGTAGATACGCAGTATTTT. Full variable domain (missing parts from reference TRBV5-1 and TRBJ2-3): KAGVTQTPRYLIKTRGQQVTLSCSPISGHRSVSWYQQTPGQGLQFLFEYFSETQRNKGNFPGRFSGRQFSNSRSEMNVSTLELGDSALYLCASSSGLAGEVDTQYFGPGTRLTVL.

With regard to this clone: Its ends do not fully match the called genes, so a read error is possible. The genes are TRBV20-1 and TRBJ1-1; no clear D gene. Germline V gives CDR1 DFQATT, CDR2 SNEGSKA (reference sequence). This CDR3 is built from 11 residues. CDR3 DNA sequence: TGCAGTGCTAGCCCCCTAATGAAGCTTTCCTTT. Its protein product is CSASPLMKLSF.

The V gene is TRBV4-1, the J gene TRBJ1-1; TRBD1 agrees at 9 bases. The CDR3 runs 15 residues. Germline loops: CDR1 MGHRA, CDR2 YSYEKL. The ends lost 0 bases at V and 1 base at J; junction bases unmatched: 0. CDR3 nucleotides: TGCGCCAGCAGCCAAGAGGGACAGGGGAACACTGAAGCTTTCTTT. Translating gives CASSQEGQGNTEAFF.

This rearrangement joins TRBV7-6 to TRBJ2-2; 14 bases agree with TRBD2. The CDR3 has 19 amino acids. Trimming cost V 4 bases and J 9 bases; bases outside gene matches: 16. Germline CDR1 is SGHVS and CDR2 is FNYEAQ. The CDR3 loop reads CASSSSLTSGRGRSRELFF. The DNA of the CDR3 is TGTGCCAGCAGCTCGTCTTTGACTAGCGGGAGGGGCAGGTCCCGGGAGCTGTTTTTT.

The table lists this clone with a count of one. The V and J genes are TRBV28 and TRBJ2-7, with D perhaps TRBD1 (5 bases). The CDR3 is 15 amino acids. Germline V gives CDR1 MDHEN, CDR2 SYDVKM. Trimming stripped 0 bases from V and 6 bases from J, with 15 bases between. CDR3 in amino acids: CASSLWSRQGGEQYF. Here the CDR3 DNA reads TGTGCCAGCAGTTTATGGAGTAGGCAGGGTGGCGAGCAGTACTTC.

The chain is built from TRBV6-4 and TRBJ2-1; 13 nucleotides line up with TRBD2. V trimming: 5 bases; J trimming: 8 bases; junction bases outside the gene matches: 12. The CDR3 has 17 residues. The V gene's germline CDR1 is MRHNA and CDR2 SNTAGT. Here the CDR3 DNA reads TGTGCCAGCAGTCAGGGGACTAGCGGGACCATTTGGGATGAGCAGTTCTTC. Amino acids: CASSQGTSGTIWDEQFF.

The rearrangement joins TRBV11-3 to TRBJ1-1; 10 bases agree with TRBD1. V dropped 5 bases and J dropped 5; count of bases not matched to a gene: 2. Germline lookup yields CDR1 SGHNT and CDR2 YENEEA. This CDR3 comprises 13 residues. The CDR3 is CASSVGQGTEAFF. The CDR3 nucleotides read TGTGCCAGCAGCGTGGGACAGGGGACTGAAGCTTTCTTT.

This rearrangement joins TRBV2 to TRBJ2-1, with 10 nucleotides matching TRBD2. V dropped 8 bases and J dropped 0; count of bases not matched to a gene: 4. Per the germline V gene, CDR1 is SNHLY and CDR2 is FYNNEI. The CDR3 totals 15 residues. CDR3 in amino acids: CASLGLAFSYNEQFF. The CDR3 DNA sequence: TGTGCCAGCCTGGGACTAGCGTTCTCCTACAATGAGCAGTTCTTC.

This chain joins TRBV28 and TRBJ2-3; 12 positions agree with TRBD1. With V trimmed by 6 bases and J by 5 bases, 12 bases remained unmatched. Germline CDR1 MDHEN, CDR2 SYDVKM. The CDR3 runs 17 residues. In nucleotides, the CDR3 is TGTGCCAGCAGGCTACTTCCGGGACAGGGGGCGATAGATACGCAGTATTTT. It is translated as CASRLLPGQGAIDTQYF.

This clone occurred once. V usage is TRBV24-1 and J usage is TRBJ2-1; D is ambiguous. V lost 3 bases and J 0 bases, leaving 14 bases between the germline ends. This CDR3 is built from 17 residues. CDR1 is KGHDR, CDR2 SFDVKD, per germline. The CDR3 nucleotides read TGTGCCACCAGTGATCCCCGATTAGATAGCTCCTACAATGAGCAGTTCTTC. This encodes CATSDPRLDSSYNEQFF.

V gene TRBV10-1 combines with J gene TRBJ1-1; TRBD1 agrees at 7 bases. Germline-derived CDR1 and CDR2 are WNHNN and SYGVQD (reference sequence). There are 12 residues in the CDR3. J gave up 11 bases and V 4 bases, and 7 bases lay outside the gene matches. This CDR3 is CASSGGQATAFF. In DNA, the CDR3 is TGCGCCAGCAGTGGAGGACAGGCTACGGCTTTCTTT.

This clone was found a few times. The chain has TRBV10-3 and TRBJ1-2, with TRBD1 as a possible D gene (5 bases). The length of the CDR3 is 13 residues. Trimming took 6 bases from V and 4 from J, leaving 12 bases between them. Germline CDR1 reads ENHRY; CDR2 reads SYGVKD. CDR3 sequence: CAISDGGSYGYTF. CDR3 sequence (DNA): TGTGCCATCAGCGATGGGGGGAGCTATGGCTACACCTTC.